Shown below are 10 T cell receptor beta chains from a single sample sequenced in a study of graft-versus-host responses after intestinal transplantation. Profiling relied on immunoSEQ multiplex PCR, and the TCRdb table lists in-frame clones only, not all of them. The table records some 10,000 clones, 80% to 95% of them present only once. Here the sequenced sample was PBMCs, taken around 74 days after transplant. Every receptor here comes from a human patient who received an intestinal transplant, so some T cells may come from the graft donor.

The chain has TRBV5-8 and TRBJ2-1; 7 positions match TRBD2. V dropped 8 bases and J dropped 9; count of bases not matched to a gene: 11. The germline CDR1 and CDR2 sequences are SGHTS and YDEGEE. CDR3 length: 13 residues. CDR3 nucleotide sequence: TGTGCCAGTTCTTGGACTAGTCGAGCTGAGCAGTTCTTC. Translation gives CASSWTSRAEQFF.

The gene calls are TRBV5-6 and TRBJ2-7; D ambiguous. Trimming took 2 bases from V and 2 from J, leaving 5 bases between them. The CDR3 has 12 amino acids. Germline lookup yields CDR1 SGHDT and CDR2 YYEEEE. CDR3 amino acids: CASSLATYEQYF. CDR3 DNA: TGTGCCAGCAGCTTAGCCACCTACGAGCAGTACTTC.

This chain uses TRBV11-2 with TRBJ1-1; 9 nucleotides agree with TRBD1. The CDR3 contains 14 residues. V lost 6 bases and J lost 2; bases outside the gene matches: 4. The germline V gene encodes CDR1 SGHAT and CDR2 FQNNGV. The CDR3 spells CASSSGQGNTEAFF. The CDR3 nucleotides read TGTGCCAGCAGTTCGGGACAGGGTAACACTGAAGCTTTCTTT.

The rearrangement links TRBV19 to TRBJ1-1; D ambiguous. Deletions cut 3 bases from V and 1 base from J, with 9 bases between. CDR1 is LNHDA and CDR2 is SQIVND in the germline V gene (reference sequence). The CDR3 is made up of 14 amino acids. DNA of the CDR3: TGTGCCAGTAGTATTTGGGAGGGGAACACTGAAGCTTTCTTT. This codes for CASSIWEGNTEAFF.

The gene calls are TRBV9 and TRBJ1-1; D not resolved. Germline V gene data show CDR1 as SGDLS and CDR2 as YYNGEE. CDR3 length: 14 residues. Trimming took off 4 bases at V and 6 bases at J, with 16 bases between the two ends. CDR3 amino acids: CASSPRSSNSEAFF. The CDR3 DNA follows: TGTGCCAGCAGCCCCCGATCGAGCAATTCTGAAGCTTTCTTT.

The chain is built from TRBV6-6 and TRBJ2-4; 8 nucleotides agree with TRBD2. Looked up from germline, CDR1 is MNHNY and CDR2 is SVGAGI (reference sequence). The J segment lost 8 bases and the V segment lost 5 bases, leaving 11 bases of the junction unmatched. The CDR3 consists of 15 residues. The CDR3 nucleotides read TGTGCCAGCAGTCGGGACGGGAGGGGTCAAGACATTCAGTACTTC. Residues: CASSRDGRGQDIQYF.

The sample holds one count of this clone. The J gene is TRBJ2-7, the V gene TRBV7-8; no definite D call. This CDR3 has 15 amino acids. Germline V gene lookup returns CDR1 SGHVS and CDR2 FQNEAQ. Trimming cost V 5 bases and J 3 bases, with 17 bases left between them. The CDR3 here is CASSPLGSQSYEQYF. The CDR3 DNA reads as TGTGCCAGCAGCCCTCTGGGGTCCCAGAGCTACGAGCAGTACTTC.

The CDR3 DNA reads as TGTGCCAGCAGCTTACGGAGGGGCCCATCTAATGAAAAACTGTTTTTT. Protein product: CASSLRRGPSNEKLFF. V is TRBV28 and J is TRBJ1-4; tentative D call: TRBD1 (5 bases). The V end was cut by 6 bases, the J end by 3 bases, with 17 bases between. Germline-derived CDR1 and CDR2 are MDHEN and SYDVKM. The CDR3 length is 16 residues. The entire variable domain, with the rest obtained from reference TRBV28 and TRBJ1-4, is as follows: DVKVTQSSRYLVKRTGEKVFLECVQDMDHENMFWYRQDPGLGLRLIYFSYDVKMKEKGDIPEGYSVSREKKERFSLILESASTNQTSMYLCASSLRRGPSNEKLFFGSGTQLSVL.

The chain couples TRBV19 to TRBJ1-2; D is ambiguous. The CDR3 spans 15 residues. Germline V gene sequence: CDR1 LNHDA, CDR2 SQIVND (reference sequence). V was cut by 7 bases and J by 0 bases, with 15 bases left in between. CDR3 in DNA: TGTGCCAGTATCATAACCGCGACTTCTAACTATGGCTACACCTTC. This encodes CASIITATSNYGYTF.

The sample holds one count of this clone. J is TRBJ2-1 and V is TRBV4-2, with TRBD2 matching over 10 bases. The CDR3 totals 17 residues. With 0 bases clipped from V and 5 bases from J, the junction kept 7 bases outside the gene matches. Germline V gene sequence: CDR1 LGHNA, CDR2 YNFKEQ. The CDR3 reads CASSQDRLAGAHNEQFF. The CDR3 DNA reads as TGTGCCAGCAGCCAAGATCGACTAGCGGGTGCACACAATGAGCAGTTCTTC.